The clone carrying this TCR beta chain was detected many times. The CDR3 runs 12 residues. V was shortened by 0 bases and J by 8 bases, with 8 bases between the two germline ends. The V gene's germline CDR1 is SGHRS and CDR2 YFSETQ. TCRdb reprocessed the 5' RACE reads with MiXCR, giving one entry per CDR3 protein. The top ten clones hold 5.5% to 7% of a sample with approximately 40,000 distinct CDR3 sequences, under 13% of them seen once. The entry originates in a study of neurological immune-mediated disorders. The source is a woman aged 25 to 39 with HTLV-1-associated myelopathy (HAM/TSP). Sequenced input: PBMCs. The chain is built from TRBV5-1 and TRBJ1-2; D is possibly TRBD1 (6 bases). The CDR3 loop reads CASSLAGGGYTF. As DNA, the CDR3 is TGCGCCAGCAGCTTGGCCGGGGGCGGCTACACCTTC.